The 14 T cell receptor beta chains listed next were all sequenced from one sample in a study of cytomegalovirus exposure and HLA in healthy donors. The study ran its PCR with 60 Vbeta and 13 Jbeta primers. Sequencing was performed with immunoSEQ multiplex PCR; in TCRdb, only in-frame clones are kept and a portion is missing. The data contain 140,000 or so clones, about 80% of them singletons. Material: PBMCs. These receptors came from a woman in her late teens or twenties in good health and CMV-seropositive.

The genes are TRBV6-5 and TRBJ1-6; 7 bases agree with TRBD1. Germline V gene data show CDR1 as MNHEY and CDR2 as SVGAGI. The CDR3 contains 15 residues. V lost 5 bases to trimming and J lost 5 bases; unmatched junction nucleotides: 6. CDR3 sequence: CASSRGTANNSPLHF. CDR3 sequence (DNA): TGTGCCAGCAGTCGAGGGACAGCAAATAATTCACCCCTCCACTTT.

CDR3 DNA sequence: TGTGCCTCACAGGATCGGGACACTGAAGCTTTCTTT. As protein: CASQDRDTEAFF. The V and J genes are TRBV2 and TRBJ1-1; D perhaps matches TRBD1 (5 bases). CDR3 length: 12 residues. Germline assignment: CDR1 SNHLY and CDR2 FYNNEI. Trimming shortened V by 11 bases and J by 3 bases, and 13 bases separated the two germline ends.

This chain uses TRBV6-5 with TRBJ2-2; 9 bases are a match to TRBD1. Trimming at V came to 6 bases and at J to 5 bases, leaving 7 bases not matched to a gene. This CDR3 has 15 amino acids. CDR1 and CDR2 (germline): MNHEY, SVGAGI. The CDR3 nucleotides read TGTGCCAGCAGCAGGGGGACAGGGAAAACCGGGGAGCTGTTTTTT. The encoded protein is CASSRGTGKTGELFF.

A note on this clone: Different DNA sequences within this sample yield the same CDR3. This chain links TRBV27 with TRBJ1-6; possibly TRBD1 for D (6 bases). Germline CDR1 and CDR2: MNHEY and SMNVEV (reference sequence). There are 17 residues in the CDR3. V was pared by 4 bases and J by 0 bases, with 13 bases between. As DNA, the CDR3 is TGTGCCAGCAGTTCCCTAAGGACAGCCTCCTATAATTCACCCCTCCACTTT. Its protein product is CASSSLRTASYNSPLHF.

The chain has TRBV18 and TRBJ2-7; TRBD1 agrees at 9 bases. Per the germline V gene, CDR1 is KGHSH and CDR2 is LQKENI. The CDR3 has 16 amino acids. V dropped 5 bases and J dropped 0; count of bases not matched to a gene: 8. The CDR3 region has the DNA TGTGCCAGCTCATCCTCCGGGACAGGGAACTCCTACGAGCAGTACTTC. Its translation: CASSSSGTGNSYEQYF.

The chain uses TRBV7-2 and TRBJ1-5, with 9 bases lining up with TRBD1. The CDR3 extends over 15 amino acids. Germline trimming cut 5 bases from V and 4 bases from J; bases unmatched to any gene: 6. Germline CDR1 reads SGHTA; CDR2 reads FQGNSA. CDR3 DNA: TGTGCCAGCAGCCCGGGACAGGGCTTAAATCAGCCCCAGCATTTT. This encodes CASSPGQGLNQPQHF. The variable domain in full, with the rest retrieved from reference TRBV7-2 and TRBJ1-5, is GAGVSQSPSNKVTEKGKDVELRCDPISGHTALYWYRQSLGQGLEFLIYFQGNSAPDKSGLPSDRFSAERTGGSVSTLTIQRTQQEDSAVYLCASSPGQGLNQPQHFGDGTRLSIL.

The gene calls are TRBV5-1 and TRBJ1-2, with D tentatively TRBD1 (6 bases). Germline CDR1 SGHRS, CDR2 YFSETQ. The V gene lost 7 bases and the J gene lost 3 bases, with 13 bases spanning the gap. CDR3 length: 13 amino acids. In DNA form, the CDR3 reads TGCGCCAGCGGGGCGGGGGGCGACTATGGCTACACCTTC. Amino acids: CASGAGGDYGYTF.

The chain joins TRBV7-6 to TRBJ2-5; 12 positions match TRBD2. Germline V gene data show CDR1 as SGHVS and CDR2 as FNYEAQ. V shed 4 bases, J shed 3 bases, and the junction held 9 bases outside the gene matches. The CDR3 loop spans 17 amino acids. The CDR3 region has the DNA TGTGCCAGCAGCTATGTTCCTAGCGGGGGGGTCGAAGAGACCCAGTACTTC. Translated, it gives CASSYVPSGGVEETQYF.

This clone was observed a handful of times. V usage is TRBV4-3 and J usage is TRBJ2-2, with 10 nucleotides matching TRBD1. This CDR3 region has 18 residues. Germline V CDR1 and CDR2: LGHNA, YSLEER. The J segment lost 7 bases and the V segment lost 1 base, leaving 12 bases of the junction unmatched. Here the CDR3 reads CASSQAPRQGARNGELFF. The CDR3 nucleotides read TGCGCCAGCAGCCAAGCACCAAGACAGGGGGCTCGCAACGGGGAGCTGTTTTTT.

The chain links TRBV5-4 to TRBJ2-2, with TRBD1 matching over 9 bases. The germline V gene has CDR1 SGHNT and CDR2 YYREEE (reference sequence). CDR3 size: 16 residues. V lost 0 bases and J lost 5; bases outside the gene matches: 5. Here the CDR3 reads CASSLAEQGATGELFF. Here the CDR3 DNA reads TGTGCCAGCAGCTTGGCCGAACAGGGGGCAACCGGGGAGCTGTTTTTT. Variable domain in full (rest from reference TRBV5-4 and TRBJ2-2): ETGVTQSPTHLIKTRGQQVTLRCSSQSGHNTVSWYQQALGQGPQFIFQYYREEENGRGNFPPRFSGLQFPNYSSELNVNALELDDSALYLCASSLAEQGATGELFFGEGSRLTVL.

This clone was counted a few times. The chain couples TRBV7-2 to TRBJ1-2; D might be TRBD1 (5 bases). V lost 3 bases to trimming and J lost 4 bases, with 12 bases between them. This CDR3 spans 14 amino acids. The germline V gene encodes CDR1 SGHTA and CDR2 FQGNSA. The CDR3 sequence is CASSFDSSFYGYTF. The CDR3 coding sequence is TGTGCCAGCAGCTTTGACAGCAGCTTCTATGGCTACACCTTC.

The V call is TRBV27, the J call TRBJ1-6; 8 bases are shared with TRBD1. Germline-derived CDR1 and CDR2 are MNHEY and SMNVEV (reference sequence). The CDR3 sequence is 14 residues long. V was pared by 5 bases and J by 11 bases, with 8 bases of the junction left unmatched. DNA for the CDR3: TGTGCCAGCAGTCCCGGGACAGGAGTAGCACCCCTCCACTTT. This translates into CASSPGTGVAPLHF.

The chain is built from TRBV19 and TRBJ2-1; maybe TRBD2 (7 bases). V was trimmed by 1 base and J by 8 bases, leaving 15 bases between them. Germline V CDR1 and CDR2: LNHDA, SQIVND (reference sequence). The CDR3 covers 15 residues. CDR3 in amino acids: CASSIGGGAGDEQFF. The CDR3, as DNA: TGTGCCAGTAGTATAGGAGGGGGGGCCGGAGATGAGCAGTTCTTC.

This clone was observed once. The CDR3 reads CASSLGQQANYGYTF. As DNA, the CDR3 is TGTGCCAGCAGCTTAGGACAGCAAGCTAACTATGGCTACACCTTC. The V call is TRBV7-2, the J call TRBJ1-2; D might be TRBD1 (5 bases). CDR1 SGHTA and CDR2 FQGNSA come from the germline V gene. The CDR3 has 15 residues. V lost 1 base and J lost 0, with 9 bases in between.